One sample yielded the 20 T cell receptor beta chains listed below, sequenced in a study of cytotoxic CD8 clonotypes in ibrutinib-treated CLL. TCRdb's copy holds only in-frame clones and misses some; the assay was immunoSEQ multiplex PCR. Of around 140,000 clones listed, 80% were seen once; the top ten hold 7.6%. The sample was PBMCs, taken after 36 months of ibrutinib treatment. The receptors were sampled from a human donor with chronic lymphocytic leukemia.

The CDR3: CASRPEAGRTGELFF. The CDR3 nucleotides are TGTGCCAGCAGGCCCGAAGCGGGAAGAACCGGGGAGCTGTTTTTT. This rearrangement joins TRBV9 to TRBJ2-2; 7 bases align to TRBD2. The J segment lost 5 bases and the V segment lost 5 bases, leaving 9 bases of the junction unmatched. Germline V gene sequence: CDR1 SGDLS, CDR2 YYNGEE. This CDR3 is built from 15 residues.

This clone occurred a few times. The V gene is TRBV5-1, the J gene TRBJ2-7, with 10 bases identical to TRBD2. The germline CDR1 and CDR2 sequences are SGHRS and YFSETQ. V shed 3 bases and J 2 bases; nucleotides not matched to a gene: 5. This CDR3 is built from 15 residues. The CDR3: CASSWTSGTTYEQYF. The DNA of the CDR3 is TGCGCCAGCAGCTGGACTAGCGGCACTACCTACGAGCAGTACTTC.

The chain links TRBV14 to TRBJ2-1, with 7 bases fitting TRBD2. The germline V gene has CDR1 SGHDN and CDR2 FVKESK. The CDR3 is 14 amino acids. V shed 6 bases, J shed 2 bases, and the junction held 4 bases outside the gene matches. This CDR3 reads CASRASGTYNEQFF. DNA of the CDR3: TGTGCCAGCAGGGCTAGCGGCACCTACAATGAGCAGTTCTTC.

Worth noting for this clone: The same CDR3 can be traced to other DNA sequences in this sample. This chain connects TRBV11-3 to TRBJ1-1, with no clear D. This CDR3 has 13 amino acids. Trimming removed 1 base from V and 0 bases from J, with 3 bases in between. The germline V gene has CDR1 SGHNT and CDR2 YENEEA. The CDR3 DNA reads TGTGCCAGCAGCTTAGGCCTGAACACTGAAGCTTTCTTT. Encoded protein: CASSLGLNTEAFF.

The rearrangement joins TRBV6-5 to TRBJ2-7; 9 nucleotides line up with TRBD1. The V segment lost 11 bases and the J segment 6 bases; nucleotides outside the gene matches: 11. The CDR3 has 13 amino acids. Germline loops: CDR1 MNHEY, CDR2 SVGAGI. For the CDR3, the DNA is TGTGCCGGGGGGACAGGGAATGAATTCGAGCAGTACTTC. Protein sequence: CAGGTGNEFEQYF.

The V and J genes are TRBV6-4 and TRBJ2-1; the D call may be TRBD1 or TRBD2 (6 bases each). Germline CDR1 and CDR2: MRHNA and SNTAGT. V was clipped by 2 bases and J by 5 bases, with 13 bases between them. The CDR3 spans 15 residues. CDR3 protein: CASSDRGEAHNEQFF. The CDR3, as DNA: TGTGCCAGCAGTGACAGGGGGGAGGCCCACAATGAGCAGTTCTTC.

The genes are TRBV7-8 and TRBJ1-5; TRBD1 might be the D (6 bases). Trimming cost V 7 bases and J 4 bases, with 14 bases left between them. CDR3 length: 14 residues. Germline values: CDR1 SGHVS, CDR2 FQNEAQ. In DNA, the CDR3 is TGTGCCAGCAACACGGCGGGGGCAAATCAGCCCCAGCATTTT. Residues: CASNTAGANQPQHF.

V is TRBV5-1 and J is TRBJ2-1, with 8 bases aligning to TRBD2. J lost 6 bases, V lost 7 bases, and 6 bases had no gene match. Germline CDR1 is SGHRS and CDR2 is YFSETQ. This CDR3 contains 13 residues. CDR3 sequence: CASFRTSRNEQFF. The DNA of the CDR3 is TGCGCCAGCTTCCGGACTAGCCGCAATGAGCAGTTCTTC. Full variable domain (remainder filled in from reference TRBV5-1 and TRBJ2-1): KAGVTQTPRYLIKTRGQQVTLSCSPISGHRSVSWYQQTPGQGLQFLFEYFSETQRNKGNFPGRFSGRQFSNSRSEMNVSTLELGDSALYLCASFRTSRNEQFFGPGTRLTVL.

The chain links TRBV21-1 to TRBJ2-1; no DNA check was done on the table's D call, TRBD2. TRBV21-1 is designated a pseudogene. The CDR3 sequence is 15 residues long. The CDR3 region has the DNA TGTGCCAGCAGCATGAAGCGGGGGAAAGACAATGAGCAGTTCTTC. It specifies CASSMKRGKDNEQFF.

This clone has a single count. The chain is built from TRBV7-9 and TRBJ2-2; perhaps TRBD2 as D (6 bases). This CDR3 has 15 residues. Germline V lookup: CDR1 SEHNR, CDR2 FQNEAQ (reference sequence). This chain's CDR3 is CATTASGSNTGELFF. The DNA for the CDR3 is TGTGCAACAACTGCGAGCGGGTCGAACACCGGGGAGCTGTTTTTT.

The CDR3 DNA reads TGCGCCAGCAGCCCCAAATACAGGGACAACACTGAAGCTTTCTTT. Protein product: CASSPKYRDNTEAFF. The gene calls are TRBV5-1 and TRBJ1-1, with D possibly matching TRBD1 (6 bases). V was cut by 4 bases and J by 2 bases, with 15 bases left in between. This CDR3 is 15 amino acids long. CDR1 SGHRS and CDR2 YFSETQ come from the germline V gene.

The rearrangement links TRBV14 to TRBJ2-3; 9 bases fit TRBD2. The germline gives CDR1 SGHDN, CDR2 FVKESK. The CDR3 runs to 18 residues. V gave up 4 bases and J gave up 1 base; unmatched junction bases: 12. CDR3 sequence reads: CASSPPPAGGWGTDTQYF. The CDR3 coding sequence is TGTGCCAGCAGCCCCCCCCCAGCGGGGGGCTGGGGCACAGATACGCAGTATTTT.

CDR3 bases: TGTGCCAGCAGCTCGTACCCGGGACTAGCGTTTACAGATACGCAGTATTTT. Translation gives CASSSYPGLAFTDTQYF. The genes are TRBV5-6 and TRBJ2-3; TRBD2 matches 10 bases. The CDR3 loop spans 17 amino acids. In germline, CDR1 is SGHDT, CDR2 YYEEEE. With 3 bases clipped from V and 3 bases from J, the junction kept 10 bases outside the gene matches.

This chain joins TRBV10-3 and TRBJ2-1; TRBD1 agrees at 8 bases. The CDR3 sequence is 15 residues long. The junction had 9 bases not matched to a gene; V was cut back by 6 bases and J by 5 bases. Germline V gene lookup returns CDR1 ENHRY and CDR2 SYGVKD. The CDR3 bases are TGTGCCATCAGCACATTTCGGACAGGGAACAATGAGCAGTTCTTC. It encodes CAISTFRTGNNEQFF.

The chain is built from TRBV7-3 and TRBJ2-1; 8 positions agree with TRBD1. The CDR3 runs to 15 residues. Germline V gives CDR1 SGHTA, CDR2 FQGTGA. J lost 7 bases, V lost 5 bases, and 10 bases had no gene match. In DNA form, the CDR3 reads TGTGCCAGCAGCACCCAGGGGGCAACACGGAATGAGCAGTTCTTC. This gives the protein CASSTQGATRNEQFF. Together with reference TRBV7-3 and TRBJ2-1, the CDR3 gives the full variable domain: GAGVSQTPSNKVTEKGKYVELRCDPISGHTALYWYRQSLGQGPEFLIYFQGTGAADDSGLPNDRFFAVRPEGSVSTLKIQRTERGDSAVYLCASSTQGATRNEQFFGPGTRLTVL.

V is TRBV28 and J is TRBJ1-2; 9 bases align to TRBD1. CDR1 is MDHEN and CDR2 is SYDVKM in the germline V gene. The V and J ends lost 6 bases and 6 bases, in that order; junction bases with no gene match: 8. This CDR3 spans 14 amino acids. CDR3 nucleotide sequence: TGTGCCAGCAGCCGCGGACAGGGGAGGGATGGCTACACCTTC. Residues: CASSRGQGRDGYTF.

The rearrangement uses TRBV4-1 and TRBJ1-2; no definite D call. Germline V gene data show CDR1 as MGHRA and CDR2 as YSYEKL. This CDR3 has 14 residues. V dropped 2 bases and J dropped 7 bases, with 14 bases sitting between them. In DNA form, the CDR3 reads TGCGCCAGCAGCCAATTCCAGGTTTCTGCTGGCTACACCTTC. It translates to CASSQFQVSAGYTF.

This clone was seen more than once but under ten times. The rearrangement uses TRBV5-1 and TRBJ2-5; 10 nucleotides agree with TRBD1. CDR1 is SGHRS and CDR2 is YFSETQ in the germline V gene. The CDR3 is made up of 14 amino acids. After removal of 1 base from V and 4 bases from J, the junction contained 1 base not matched to a gene. The CDR3 sequence: CASSLWDRGETQYF. The DNA of the CDR3 is TGCGCCAGCAGCTTGTGGGACAGGGGAGAGACCCAGTACTTC.

The J gene is TRBJ1-6, the V gene TRBV2; 7 nucleotides match TRBD1. Germline V gene sequence: CDR1 SNHLY, CDR2 FYNNEI. This CDR3 has 14 residues. Germline trimming cut 6 bases from V and 13 bases from J; bases unmatched to any gene: 12. CDR3 loop: CASSATHRGDPLHF. CDR3 in DNA: TGTGCCAGCAGCGCAACTCACAGGGGCGATCCCCTCCACTTT.

This chain connects TRBV2 to TRBJ1-5, with D hard to call. The germline V and J ends were trimmed by 2 bases and 0 bases, with 8 bases remaining between them. The CDR3 spans 15 residues. Germline values: CDR1 SNHLY, CDR2 FYNNEI. CDR3 bases: TGTGCCAGCAGTGAAACAAGGACTAGCAATCAGCCCCAGCATTTT. Protein sequence: CASSETRTSNQPQHF.